This TCR beta chain emerged from a study of CD4+ T cells in melanoma. The germline gives CDR1 MNHEY, CDR2 SVGAGI. The CDR3 has 16 residues. The V gene end was trimmed by 0 bases and the J gene end by 4 bases; junction bases not matched to a gene: 8. The assay was immunoSEQ multiplex PCR, and TCRdb's table has in-frame clones only and misses some. The repertoire holds about 13,000 clones, with 68% as singletons. This chain joins TRBV6-5 and TRBJ2-5; TRBD1 matches at 7 bases. The sequence derives from a human donor with melanoma. Sequencing was done on a sample of cells from a culture (not recorded whether cultured in vitro). The CDR3 region is CASSYSPTGAGETQYF. CDR3 nucleotide sequence: TGTGCCAGCAGTTACTCACCCACAGGGGCGGGAGAGACCCAGTACTTC.